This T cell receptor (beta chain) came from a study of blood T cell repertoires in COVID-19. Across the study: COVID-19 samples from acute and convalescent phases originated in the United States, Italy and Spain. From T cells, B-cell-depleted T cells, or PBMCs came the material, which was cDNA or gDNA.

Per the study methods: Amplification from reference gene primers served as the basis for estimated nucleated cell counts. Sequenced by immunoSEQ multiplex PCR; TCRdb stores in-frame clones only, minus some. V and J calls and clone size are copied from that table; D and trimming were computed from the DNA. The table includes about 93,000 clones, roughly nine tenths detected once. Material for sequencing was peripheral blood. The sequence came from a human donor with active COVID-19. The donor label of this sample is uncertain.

The CDR3 here is CASSQDLEGARGYTF. In DNA, the CDR3 is TGCGCCAGCAGCCAAGATCTGGAGGGAGCGCGTGGCTACACCTTC. V is TRBV4-1 and J is TRBJ1-2; no clear D gene. CDR1 is MGHRA and CDR2 is YSYEKL in the germline V gene. The CDR3 is 15 amino acids. V lost 0 bases and J lost 7, with 15 bases in between.